This T cell receptor (beta chain) was documented in a study of cytomegalovirus exposure and HLA in healthy donors. Whole-study findings and limits: Using a false discovery rate of 0.05, a later analysis showed that approximately 18,000 TCR beta sequences were associated with HLA alleles.

The J segment lost 2 bases and the V segment lost 0 bases, leaving 11 bases of the junction unmatched. There are 18 residues in the CDR3. CDR1 LGHNA and CDR2 YSLEER come from the germline V gene. PCR employed 60 Vbeta and 13 Jbeta primers. TCRdb keeps only in-frame clones here, not all; method: immunoSEQ multiplex PCR. Seen here are about 180,000 clones, roughly 77% observed once, and the top ten hold about 1.9%. Comment on this clone: Its antigen is unidentified.

The rearrangement uses TRBV4-3 and TRBJ2-7, with TRBD2 identical over 9 bases. The sequence came from a woman in her thirties in good health and CMV-seronegative. Sequenced material: PBMCs. CDR3 coding DNA: TGCGCCAGCAGCCAAGATCTGGCGGGGGGGCCTAGGACCTACGAGCAGTACTTC. It translates to CASSQDLAGGPRTYEQYF.